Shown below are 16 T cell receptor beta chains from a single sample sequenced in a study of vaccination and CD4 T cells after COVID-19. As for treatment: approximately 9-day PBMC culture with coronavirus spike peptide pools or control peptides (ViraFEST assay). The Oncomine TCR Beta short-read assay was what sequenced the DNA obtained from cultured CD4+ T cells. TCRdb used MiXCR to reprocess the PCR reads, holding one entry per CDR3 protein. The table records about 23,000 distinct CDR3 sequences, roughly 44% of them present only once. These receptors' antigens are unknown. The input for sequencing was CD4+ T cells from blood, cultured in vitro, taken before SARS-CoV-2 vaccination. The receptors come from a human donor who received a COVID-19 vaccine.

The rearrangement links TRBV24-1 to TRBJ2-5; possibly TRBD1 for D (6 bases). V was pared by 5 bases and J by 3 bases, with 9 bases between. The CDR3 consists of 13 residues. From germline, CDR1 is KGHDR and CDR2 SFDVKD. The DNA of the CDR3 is TGTGCCACCAGTGCTGCAGGGGAAGAGACCCAGTACTTC. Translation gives CATSAAGEETQYF.

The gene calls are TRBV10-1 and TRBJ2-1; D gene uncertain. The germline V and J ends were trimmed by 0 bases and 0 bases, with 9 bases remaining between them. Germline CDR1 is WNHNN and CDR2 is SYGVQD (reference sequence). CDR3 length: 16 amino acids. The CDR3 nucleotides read TGCGCCAGCAGTGAGTCTAAGGAAAGCTCCTACAATGAGCAGTTCTTC. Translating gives CASSESKESSYNEQFF.

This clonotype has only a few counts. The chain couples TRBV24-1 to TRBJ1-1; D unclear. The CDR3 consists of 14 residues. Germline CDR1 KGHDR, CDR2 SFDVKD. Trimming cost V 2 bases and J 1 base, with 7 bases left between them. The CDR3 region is CATSDSGRNTEAFF. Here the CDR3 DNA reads TGTGCCACCAGTGATTCGGGGAGGAACACTGAAGCTTTCTTT.

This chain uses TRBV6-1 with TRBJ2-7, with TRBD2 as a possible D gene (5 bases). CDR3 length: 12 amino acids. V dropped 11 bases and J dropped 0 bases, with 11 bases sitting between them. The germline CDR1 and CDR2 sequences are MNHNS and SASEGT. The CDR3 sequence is CASSGSSYEQYF. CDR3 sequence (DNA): TGTGCCTCTTCGGGGAGCTCCTACGAGCAGTACTTC.

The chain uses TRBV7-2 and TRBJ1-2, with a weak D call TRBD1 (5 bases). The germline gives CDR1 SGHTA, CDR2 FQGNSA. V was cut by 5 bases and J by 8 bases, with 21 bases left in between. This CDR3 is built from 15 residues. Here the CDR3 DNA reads TGTGCCAGCAGCCGCGATTGGGGCCCAGGGCAGGGCTACACCTTC. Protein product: CASSRDWGPGQGYTF.

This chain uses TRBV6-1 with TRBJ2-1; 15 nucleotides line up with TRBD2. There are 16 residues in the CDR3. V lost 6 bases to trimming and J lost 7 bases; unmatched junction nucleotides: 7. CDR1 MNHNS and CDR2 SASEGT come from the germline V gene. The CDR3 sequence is CASSGTSGGPRNEQFF. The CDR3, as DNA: TGTGCCAGCAGCGGGACTAGCGGGGGGCCCCGGAATGAGCAGTTCTTC.

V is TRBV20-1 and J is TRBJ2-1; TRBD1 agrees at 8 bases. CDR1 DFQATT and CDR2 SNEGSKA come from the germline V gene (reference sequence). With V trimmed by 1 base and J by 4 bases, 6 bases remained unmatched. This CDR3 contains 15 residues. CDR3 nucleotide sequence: TGCAGTGCTAGAGGGGACAGGTCGCCATACAATGAGCAGTTCTTC. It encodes CSARGDRSPYNEQFF.

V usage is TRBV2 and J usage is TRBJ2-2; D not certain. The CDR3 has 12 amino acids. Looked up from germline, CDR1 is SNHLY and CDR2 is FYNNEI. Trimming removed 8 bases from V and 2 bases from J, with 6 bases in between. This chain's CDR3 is CASDRNTGELFF. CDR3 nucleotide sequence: TGTGCCAGCGATAGAAACACCGGGGAGCTGTTTTTT.

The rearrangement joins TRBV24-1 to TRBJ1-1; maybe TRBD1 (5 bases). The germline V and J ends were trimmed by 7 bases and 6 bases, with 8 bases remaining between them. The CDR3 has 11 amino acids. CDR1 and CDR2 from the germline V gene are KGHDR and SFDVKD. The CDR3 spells CATRLGAEAFF. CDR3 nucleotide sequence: TGTGCCACCAGGCTAGGGGCTGAAGCTTTCTTT.

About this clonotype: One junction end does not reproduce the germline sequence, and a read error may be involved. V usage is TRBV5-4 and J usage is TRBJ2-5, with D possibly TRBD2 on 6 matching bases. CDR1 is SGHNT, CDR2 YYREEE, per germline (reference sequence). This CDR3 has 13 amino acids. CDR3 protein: CASSLASGEAQYF. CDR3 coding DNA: TGTGCCAGCAGCTTGGCCTCGGGAGAGGCCCAGTACTTC.

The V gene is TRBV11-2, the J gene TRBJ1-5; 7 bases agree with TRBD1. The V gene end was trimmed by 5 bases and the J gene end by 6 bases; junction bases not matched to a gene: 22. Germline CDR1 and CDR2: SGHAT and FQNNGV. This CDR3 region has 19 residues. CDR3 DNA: TGTGCCAGCAGCCCCGGAAGGGGGCAGGGCCCTCCGCATTGTCAGCCCCAGCATTTT. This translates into CASSPGRGQGPPHCQPQHF.

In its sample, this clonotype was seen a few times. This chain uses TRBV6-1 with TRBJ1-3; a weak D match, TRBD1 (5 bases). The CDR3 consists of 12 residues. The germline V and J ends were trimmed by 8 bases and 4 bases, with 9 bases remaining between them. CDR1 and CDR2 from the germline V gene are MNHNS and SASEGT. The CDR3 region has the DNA TGTGCCAGCGGGACGGACGGAAACACCATATATTTT. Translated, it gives CASGTDGNTIYF.

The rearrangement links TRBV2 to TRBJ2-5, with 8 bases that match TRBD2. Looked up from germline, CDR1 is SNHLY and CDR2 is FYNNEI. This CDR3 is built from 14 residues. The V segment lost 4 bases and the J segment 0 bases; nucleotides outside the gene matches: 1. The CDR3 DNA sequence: TGTGCCAGCAGTGTCGGGGGGGACCAAGAGACCCAGTACTTC. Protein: CASSVGGDQETQYF.

In nucleotides, the CDR3 is TGCAGTGCCCAGGGACAGGGGGAGACCCAGTACTTC. Its protein is CSAQGQGETQYF. This rearrangement joins TRBV20-1 to TRBJ2-5; 10 bases agree with TRBD1. This CDR3 is 12 amino acids long. Germline lookup yields CDR1 DFQATT and CDR2 SNEGSKA (reference sequence). V gave up 6 bases and J gave up 5 bases; unmatched junction bases: 3.

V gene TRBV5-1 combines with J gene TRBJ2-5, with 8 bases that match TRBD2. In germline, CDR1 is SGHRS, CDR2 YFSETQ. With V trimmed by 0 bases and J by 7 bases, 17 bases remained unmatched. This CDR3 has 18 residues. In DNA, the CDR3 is TGCGCCAGCAGCTTGGCGGGACTAGAGAAAGCTACACGCGGGACCCAGTACTTC. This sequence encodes CASSLAGLEKATRGTQYF.

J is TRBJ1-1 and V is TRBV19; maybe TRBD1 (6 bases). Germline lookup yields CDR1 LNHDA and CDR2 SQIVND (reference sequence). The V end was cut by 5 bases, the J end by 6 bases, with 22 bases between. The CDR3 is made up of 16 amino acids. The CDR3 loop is CASSLRGTRVVAEAFF. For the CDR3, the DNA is TGTGCCAGTAGTCTCAGGGGAACGAGGGTGGTCGCTGAAGCTTTCTTT.